Listed below are T cell receptor beta chains from one sample, sequenced in a study of glioma-infiltrating T cells. MiXCR was run by TCRdb on the multiplex PCR reads, yielding one entry per CDR3 protein. Of some 6,000 distinct CDR3 sequences listed, nearly 45% are singletons. The sequenced material came from glioma tissue, nonneoplastic brain tissue, or PBMCs (not recorded which). All receptors come from a human donor with low-grade glioma or glioblastoma, undergoing nonglioma brain surgery, or in good health (not recorded which). The CDR3 runs from the conserved cysteine through the conserved F or W. The D gene is left open where the match is weak. Size is stated for part of the rows, as once, few or many counts, or as a class when the clone is expanded.

>-|medium-sized|TRBJ1-3|TRBV28
TGTGCCAGCAACGGGGGGGCAGGGGCCCGGGGAAACACCATATATTTT
CASNGGAGARGNTIYF
>-|-|TRBJ1-5|TRBV24-1
TGTGCCACCAGTGAGGGAGGGACCCAGCCCCAGCATTTT
CATSEGGTQPQHF
>TRBD1|many|TRBJ2-5|TRBV28
TGTGCCAGCAGCCCCGCAGGGGACAGGGGAATCAGAGAGACCCAGTACTTC
CASSPAGDRGIRETQYF
>-|many|TRBJ1-2|TRBV2
TGTGCCAGCAGCCCGGGAAGGGACTATGGCTACACCTTC
CASSPGRDYGYTF
>-|-|TRBJ1-1|TRBV27
TGTGCCAGCAGTTTGTACGTGAACACTGAAGCTTTCTTT
CASSLYVNTEAFF
>TRBD1|many|TRBJ2-1|TRBV29-1
TGCAGCGCCCGGGACAGGGGAGGCCTCAATGAGCAGTTCTTC
CSARDRGGLNEQFF
>-|many|TRBJ2-7|TRBV7-6
TGTGCCAGCAGCCGCGGGGGCCGCGGCGAGCAGTACTTC
CASSRGGRGEQYF
>-|medium-sized|TRBJ2-1|TRBV2
TGTGCCAGCAGTGAGTGGACTAACTACAATGAGCAGTTCTTC
CASSEWTNYNEQFF
>-|-|TRBJ1-2|TRBV7-9
TGTGCCAGCAGCTTGGTCCGGGGGTCTTACACCTTC
CASSLVRGSYTF
>-|few|TRBJ2-7|TRBV5-1
TGCGCCAGCAGCCCCCCTAACCCCTACGAGCAGTACTTC
CASSPPNPYEQYF
>TRBD2|many|TRBJ2-1|TRBV12-3/TRBV12-4
TGTGCCAGCAGTTTTGGACTAGCGGGAGTGAATGAGCAGTTCTTC
CASSFGLAGVNEQFF
>-|-|TRBJ2-7|TRBV11-1
TGTGCCAGCAGTTTAACCTACGAGCAGTACTTC
CASSLTYEQYF
>-|-|TRBJ2-1|TRBV20-1
TGCAGTGCTAGAGGGAGGTTAAGCGGGCCTTCCTACAATGAGCAGTTCTTC
CSARGRLSGPSYNEQFF
>-|medium-sized|TRBJ1-4|TRBV28
TGTGCCAGCAGTTCTCATGGAAGGGAAAAACTGTTTTTT
CASSSHGREKLFF
>-|many|TRBJ2-3|TRBV12-3/TRBV12-4
TGTGCCAGCAGCCTAGGACGCGCTAGCACAGATACGCAGTATTTT
CASSLGRASTDTQYF
>-|-|TRBJ1-1|TRBV4-1
TGCGCCAGCAGCCAAGGTATTAGGAAAGCTTTCTTT
CASSQGIRKAFF
>TRBD1|medium-sized|TRBJ2-3|TRBV20-1
TGCAGTGCTAGAGGTCGGGGACAGGGAGGGGCTAGCACAGATACGCAGTATTTT
CSARGRGQGGASTDTQYF
>TRBD1|few|TRBJ2-7|TRBV5-6
TGTGCCAGCAGCTTCTTCCGGGACAGGGGGTACGAGCAGTACTTC
CASSFFRDRGYEQYF
>-|-|TRBJ1-5|TRBV15
TGTGCCACCAGCAGAGATTCCGGGGGGCGTCAGCCCCAGCATTTT
CATSRDSGGRQPQHF
>-|once|TRBJ2-1|TRBV30
TGTGCCTGGACCGTCCCAGGTATCTACAATGAGCAGTTCTTC
CAWTVPGIYNEQFF
>-|-|TRBJ1-2|TRBV25-1
TGTGCCAGCAGTGCGGGGACAACTCTTGGCTACACCTTC
CASSAGTTLGYTF
>TRBD2|medium-sized|TRBJ2-7|TRBV3-1
TGTGCCAGCAGCCAAGGCTCGGCCTCGCTAGCGGGAAACGAGCAGTACTTC
CASSQGSASLAGNEQYF
>-|-|TRBJ2-3|TRBV7-9
TGTGCCAGCAGCGACCGGACACGGACACAAGGCACAGATACGCAGTATTTT
CASSDRTRTQGTDTQYF
>TRBD1|-|TRBJ1-6|TRBV20-1
TGCAGTGCTAGGACAGGGGTACACTCACCCCTCCACTTT
CSARTGVHSPLHF
>-|large|TRBJ1-5|TRBV27
TGTGCCAGCGCCTTCTATAGCAATCAGCCCCAGCATTTT
CASAFYSNQPQHF
>-|many|TRBJ2-1|TRBV5-4
TGTGCCAGCAGCACCGGGGACGGCTACAATGAGCAGTTCTTC
CASSTGDGYNEQFF
>-|-|TRBJ1-5|TRBV12-3/TRBV12-4
TGTGCCAGCAGGGGACATGACAATCAGCCCCAGCATTTT
CASRGHDNQPQHF
>-|few|TRBJ1-1|TRBV7-9
TGTGCCAGCTGCCAGAGATACACTGAAGCTTTCTTT
CASCQRYTEAFF
>-|medium-sized|TRBJ1-1|TRBV28
TGTGCCAGCAGTTTAGGGGCAGGGGTCACTGAAGCTTTCTTT
CASSLGAGVTEAFF
>-|medium-sized|TRBJ2-7|TRBV20-1
TGCAGTGCCAGTTGGGGCGGCCACGAGCAGTACTTC
CSASWGGHEQYF